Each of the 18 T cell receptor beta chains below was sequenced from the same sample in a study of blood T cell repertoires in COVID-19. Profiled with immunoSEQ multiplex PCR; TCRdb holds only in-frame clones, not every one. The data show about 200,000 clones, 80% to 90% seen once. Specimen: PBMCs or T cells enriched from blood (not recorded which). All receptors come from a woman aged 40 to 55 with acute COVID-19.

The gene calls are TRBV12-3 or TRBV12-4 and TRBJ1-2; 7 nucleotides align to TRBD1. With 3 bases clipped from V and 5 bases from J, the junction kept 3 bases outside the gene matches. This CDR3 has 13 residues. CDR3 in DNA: TGTGCCAGCAGTTTGCCAGGGGGATATGGCTACACCTTC. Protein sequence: CASSLPGGYGYTF.

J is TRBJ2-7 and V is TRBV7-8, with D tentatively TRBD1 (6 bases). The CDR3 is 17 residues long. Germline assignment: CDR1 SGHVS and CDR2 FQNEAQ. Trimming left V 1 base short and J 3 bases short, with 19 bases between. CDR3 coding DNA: TGTGCCAGCAGCTTAGAGCCCCCCCGGGACACAGTCTACGAGCAGTACTTC. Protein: CASSLEPPRDTVYEQYF.

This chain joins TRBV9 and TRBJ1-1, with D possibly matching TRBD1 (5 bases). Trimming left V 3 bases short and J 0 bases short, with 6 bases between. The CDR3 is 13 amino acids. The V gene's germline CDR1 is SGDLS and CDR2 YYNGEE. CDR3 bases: TGTGCCAGCAGCGAGGGGTTGAACACTGAAGCTTTCTTT. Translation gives CASSEGLNTEAFF.

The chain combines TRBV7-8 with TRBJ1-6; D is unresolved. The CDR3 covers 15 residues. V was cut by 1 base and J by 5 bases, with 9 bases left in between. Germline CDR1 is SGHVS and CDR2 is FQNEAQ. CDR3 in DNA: TGTGCCAGCAGCTTAGGGCGGGGAAATAATTCACCCCTCCACTTT. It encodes CASSLGRGNNSPLHF.

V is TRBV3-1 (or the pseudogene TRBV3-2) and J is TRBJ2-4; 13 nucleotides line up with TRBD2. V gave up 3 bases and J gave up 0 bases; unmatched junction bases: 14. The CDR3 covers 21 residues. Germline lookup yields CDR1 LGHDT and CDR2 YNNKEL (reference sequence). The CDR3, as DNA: TGTGCCAGCAGCCACCCCCCGGGACTAGCGGGGAGGAACCTAGCCAAAAACATTCAGTACTTC. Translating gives CASSHPPGLAGRNLAKNIQYF.

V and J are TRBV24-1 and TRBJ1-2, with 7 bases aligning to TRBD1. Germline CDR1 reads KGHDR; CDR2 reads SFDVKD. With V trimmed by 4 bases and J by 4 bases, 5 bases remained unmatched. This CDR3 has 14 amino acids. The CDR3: CATSDTDRVYGYTF. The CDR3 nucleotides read TGTGCCACCAGTGACACCGACAGGGTCTATGGCTACACCTTC.

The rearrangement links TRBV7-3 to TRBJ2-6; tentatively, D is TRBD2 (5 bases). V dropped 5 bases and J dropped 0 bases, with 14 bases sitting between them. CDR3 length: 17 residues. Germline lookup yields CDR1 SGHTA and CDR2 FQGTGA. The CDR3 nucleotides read TGTGCCAGCAGCCCCGGAGGTCGCCCCTCTGGGGCCAACGTCCTGACTTTC. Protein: CASSPGGRPSGANVLTF.

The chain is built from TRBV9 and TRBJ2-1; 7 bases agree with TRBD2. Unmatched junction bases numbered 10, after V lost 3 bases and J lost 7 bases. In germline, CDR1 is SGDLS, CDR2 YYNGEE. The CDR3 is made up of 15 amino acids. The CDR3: CASSATSWSVNEQFF. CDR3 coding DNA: TGTGCCAGCAGCGCGACTAGCTGGTCCGTGAATGAGCAGTTCTTC.

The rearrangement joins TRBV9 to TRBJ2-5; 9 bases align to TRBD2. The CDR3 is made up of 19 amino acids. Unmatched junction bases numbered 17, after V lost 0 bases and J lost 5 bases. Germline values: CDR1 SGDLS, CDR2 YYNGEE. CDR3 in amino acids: CASSVDWGSGSGSGETQYF. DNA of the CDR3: TGTGCCAGCAGCGTAGATTGGGGGTCGGGTAGCGGGAGTGGGGAGACCCAGTACTTC. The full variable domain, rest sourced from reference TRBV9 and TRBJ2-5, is DSGVTQTPKHLITATGQRVTLRCSPRSGDLSVYWYQQSLDQGLQFLIQYYNGEERAKGNILERFSAQQFPDLHSELNLSSLELGDSALYFCASSVDWGSGSGSGETQYFGPGTRLLVL.

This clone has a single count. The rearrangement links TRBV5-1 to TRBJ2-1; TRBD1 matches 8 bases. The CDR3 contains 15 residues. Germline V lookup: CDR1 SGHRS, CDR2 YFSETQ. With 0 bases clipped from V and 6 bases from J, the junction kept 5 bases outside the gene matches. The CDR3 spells CASSLARTGINEQFF. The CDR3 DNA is TGCGCCAGCAGCTTGGCCAGGACAGGGATCAATGAGCAGTTCTTC. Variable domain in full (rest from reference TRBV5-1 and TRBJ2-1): KAGVTQTPRYLIKTRGQQVTLSCSPISGHRSVSWYQQTPGQGLQFLFEYFSETQRNKGNFPGRFSGRQFSNSRSEMNVSTLELGDSALYLCASSLARTGINEQFFGPGTRLTVL.

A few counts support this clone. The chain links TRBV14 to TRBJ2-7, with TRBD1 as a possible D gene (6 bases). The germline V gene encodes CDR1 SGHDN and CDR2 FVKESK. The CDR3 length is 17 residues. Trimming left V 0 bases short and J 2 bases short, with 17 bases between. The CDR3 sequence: CASSQEDRTVIAYEQYF. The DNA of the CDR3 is TGTGCCAGCAGCCAAGAAGACCGGACAGTAATAGCCTACGAGCAGTACTTC.

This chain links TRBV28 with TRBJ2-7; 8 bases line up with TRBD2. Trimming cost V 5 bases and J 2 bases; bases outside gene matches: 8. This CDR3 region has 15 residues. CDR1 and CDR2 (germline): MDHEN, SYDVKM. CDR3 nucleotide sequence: TGTGCCAGCAGTCCTACGGGAGGGCCGGCCTACGAGCAGTACTTC. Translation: CASSPTGGPAYEQYF.

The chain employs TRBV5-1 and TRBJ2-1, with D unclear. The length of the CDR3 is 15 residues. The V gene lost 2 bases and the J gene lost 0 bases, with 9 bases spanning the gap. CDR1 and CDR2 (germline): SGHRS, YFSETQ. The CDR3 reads CASSFLESSYNEQFF. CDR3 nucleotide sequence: TGCGCCAGCAGCTTTCTGGAGAGCTCCTACAATGAGCAGTTCTTC. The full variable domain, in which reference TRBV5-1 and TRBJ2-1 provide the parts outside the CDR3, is KAGVTQTPRYLIKTRGQQVTLSCSPISGHRSVSWYQQTPGQGLQFLFEYFSETQRNKGNFPGRFSGRQFSNSRSEMNVSTLELGDSALYLCASSFLESSYNEQFFGPGTRLTVL.

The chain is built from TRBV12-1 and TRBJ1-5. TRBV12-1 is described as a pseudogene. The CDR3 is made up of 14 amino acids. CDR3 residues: CASSTGGVNQPQHF. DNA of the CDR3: TGTGCCAGCAGCACTGGAGGTGTCAATCAGCCCCAGCATTTT.

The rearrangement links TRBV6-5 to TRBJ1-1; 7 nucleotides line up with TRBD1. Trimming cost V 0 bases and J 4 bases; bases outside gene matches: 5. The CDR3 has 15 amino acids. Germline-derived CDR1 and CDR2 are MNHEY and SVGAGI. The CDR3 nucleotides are TGTGCCAGCAGTTACTCGAACAGGGGTTTCACTGAAGCTTTCTTT. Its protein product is CASSYSNRGFTEAFF.

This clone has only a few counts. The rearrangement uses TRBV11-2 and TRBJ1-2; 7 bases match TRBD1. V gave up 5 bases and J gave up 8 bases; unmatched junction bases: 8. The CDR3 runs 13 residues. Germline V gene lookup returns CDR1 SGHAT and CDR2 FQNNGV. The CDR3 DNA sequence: TGTGCCAGCAGCACCCGGACAGGTCTGGGCTACACCTTC. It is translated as CASSTRTGLGYTF. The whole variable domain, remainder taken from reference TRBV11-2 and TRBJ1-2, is EAGVAQSPRYKIIEKRQSVAFWCNPISGHATLYWYQQILGQGPKLLIQFQNNGVVDDSQLPKDRFSAERLKGVDSTLKIQPAKLEDSAVYLCASSTRTGLGYTFGSGTRLTVV.

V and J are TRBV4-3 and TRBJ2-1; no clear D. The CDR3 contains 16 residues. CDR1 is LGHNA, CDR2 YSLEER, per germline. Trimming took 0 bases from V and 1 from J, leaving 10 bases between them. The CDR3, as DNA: TGCGCCAGCAGCCAAGAGTTTAGCCGGTCCTACAATGAGCAGTTCTTC. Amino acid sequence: CASSQEFSRSYNEQFF.

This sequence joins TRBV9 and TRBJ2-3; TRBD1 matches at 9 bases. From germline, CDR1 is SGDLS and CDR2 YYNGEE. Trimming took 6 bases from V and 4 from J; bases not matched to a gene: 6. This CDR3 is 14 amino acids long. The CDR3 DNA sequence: TGTGCCAGCACGGACAGGGGAGGCGCAGATACGCAGTATTTT. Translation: CASTDRGGADTQYF.